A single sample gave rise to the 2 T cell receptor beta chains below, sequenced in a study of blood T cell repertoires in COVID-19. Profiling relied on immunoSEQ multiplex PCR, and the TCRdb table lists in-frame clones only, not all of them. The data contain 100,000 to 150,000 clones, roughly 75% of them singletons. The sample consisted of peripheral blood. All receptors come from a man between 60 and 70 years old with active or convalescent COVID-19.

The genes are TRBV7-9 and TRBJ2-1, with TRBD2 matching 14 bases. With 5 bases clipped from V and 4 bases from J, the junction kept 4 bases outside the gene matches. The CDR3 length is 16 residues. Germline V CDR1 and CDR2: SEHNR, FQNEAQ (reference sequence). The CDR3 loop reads CASSRLAGGLYNEQFF. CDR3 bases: TGTGCCAGCAGCAGACTAGCGGGAGGGCTATACAATGAGCAGTTCTTC.

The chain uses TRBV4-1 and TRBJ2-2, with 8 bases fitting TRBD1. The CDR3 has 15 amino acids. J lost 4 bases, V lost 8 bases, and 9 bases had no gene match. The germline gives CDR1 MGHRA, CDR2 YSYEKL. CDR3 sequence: CASQEGTGFTGELFF. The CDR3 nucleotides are TGCGCCAGCCAGGAGGGGACAGGTTTCACCGGGGAGCTGTTTTTT.